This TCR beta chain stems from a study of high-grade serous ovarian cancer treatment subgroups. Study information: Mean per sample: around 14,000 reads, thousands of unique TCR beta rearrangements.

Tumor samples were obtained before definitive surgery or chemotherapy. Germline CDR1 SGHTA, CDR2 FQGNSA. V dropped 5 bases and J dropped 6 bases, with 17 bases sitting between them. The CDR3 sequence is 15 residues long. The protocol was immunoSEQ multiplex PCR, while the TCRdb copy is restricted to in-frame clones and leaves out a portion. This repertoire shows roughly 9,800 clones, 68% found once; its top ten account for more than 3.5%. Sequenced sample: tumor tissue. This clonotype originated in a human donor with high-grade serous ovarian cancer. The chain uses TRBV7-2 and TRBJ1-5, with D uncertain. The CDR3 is CASSQVGRLVQPQHF. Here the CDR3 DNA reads TGTGCCAGCAGCCAGGTGGGGAGGCTCGTTCAGCCCCAGCATTTT.